The rows below give T cell receptor beta chains drawn from one sample of a study of blood T cell repertoires in COVID-19. The table came from immunoSEQ multiplex PCR; TCRdb's copy has only in-frame clones and leaves some out. The table has 150,000 to 200,000 clones, more than 90% seen once. Sequencing used peripheral blood. These receptors originate from a man in his sixties with active or convalescent COVID-19. The CDR3 runs from the conserved cysteine through the conserved F or W. The order of the fields is V gene, clone size, J gene, D gene, CDR3 DNA, CDR3 protein. D genes are given only for firm matches. Part of the rows lack a size; the others show once, few, many or a class for expanded clones.

V gene: TRBV6-1; clone size: .; J gene: TRBJ1-2; D gene: TRBD1; CDR3 DNA: TGTGCCAGCAGTGAAGAACTCCGACCGGGACAGGGAGGCAGTGGCTACACCTTC; CDR3 protein: CASSEELRPGQGGSGYTF
V gene: TRBV7-9; clone size: .; J gene: TRBJ1-2; D gene: TRBD1; CDR3 DNA: TGTGCCAGCATCGACATTTCGGCCGGGACAGGGGAAGGCTACACCTTC; CDR3 protein: CASIDISAGTGEGYTF
V gene: TRBV7-6; clone size: once; J gene: TRBJ2-1; D gene: TRBD1; CDR3 DNA: TGTGCCAGCAGCAGGACAGGGGGTAAAATAAACAATGAGCAGTTCTTC; CDR3 protein: CASSRTGGKINNEQFF
V gene: TRBV6-5; clone size: .; J gene: TRBJ2-7; D gene: .; CDR3 DNA: TGTGCCAGCAGCCGGACGACAGGAGGCTACGAGCAGTACTTC; CDR3 protein: CASSRTTGGYEQYF
V gene: TRBV6-5; clone size: few; J gene: TRBJ1-2; D gene: .; CDR3 DNA: TGTGCCAGCAGTTACTCGCCGGCGGCGGGTAACTCTGGCTACACCTTC; CDR3 protein: CASSYSPAAGNSGYTF
V gene: TRBV5-1; clone size: .; J gene: TRBJ1-1; D gene: .; CDR3 DNA: TGCGCCAGCAGCTTGGCTGACACTGAAGCTTTCTTT; CDR3 protein: CASSLADTEAFF
V gene: TRBV5-1; clone size: .; J gene: TRBJ2-6; D gene: .; CDR3 DNA: TGCGCCAGCAGCTTCGTACAGGACTCTGGGGCCAACGTCCTGACTTTC; CDR3 protein: CASSFVQDSGANVLTF
V gene: TRBV19; clone size: .; J gene: TRBJ1-1; D gene: .; CDR3 DNA: TGTGCCAGTAGTAAAGGAGACTTGAACACTGAAGCTTTCTTT; CDR3 protein: CASSKGDLNTEAFF
V gene: TRBV11-2; clone size: .; J gene: TRBJ2-2; D gene: .; CDR3 DNA: TGTGCCAGCAGCTTAAAACTAGCGAACACCGGGGAGCTGTTTTTT; CDR3 protein: CASSLKLANTGELFF
V gene: TRBV6-5; clone size: .; J gene: TRBJ1-4; D gene: .; CDR3 DNA: TGTGCCAGCAGACAGCCTGCTGCAACTAATGAAAAACTGTTTTTT; CDR3 protein: CASRQPAATNEKLFF
V gene: TRBV6-2/TRBV6-3; clone size: once; J gene: TRBJ2-5; D gene: TRBD1; CDR3 DNA: TGTGCCAGCAGTTACACCAACAGGGGAGAGACCCAGTACTTC; CDR3 protein: CASSYTNRGETQYF
V gene: TRBV6-2/TRBV6-3; clone size: .; J gene: TRBJ2-1; D gene: .; CDR3 DNA: TGTGCCAGCAGTTACGAGCGTTACTACAATGAGCAGTTCTTC; CDR3 protein: CASSYERYYNEQFF
V gene: TRBV2; clone size: .; J gene: TRBJ1-1; D gene: .; CDR3 DNA: TGTGCCAGCAATGGGCTATCCATGAACACTGAAGCTTTCTTT; CDR3 protein: CASNGLSMNTEAFF
V gene: TRBV7-9; clone size: .; J gene: TRBJ1-1; D gene: .; CDR3 DNA: TGTGCCAGCAGCTTAAAAGAACGGGGGTCGAACACTGAAGCTTTCTTT; CDR3 protein: CASSLKERGSNTEAFF
V gene: TRBV5-1; clone size: .; J gene: TRBJ2-7; D gene: .; CDR3 DNA: TGCGCCAGCCTCCACTTTAGCTCCTACGAGCAGTACTTC; CDR3 protein: CASLHFSSYEQYF
V gene: TRBV5-4; clone size: .; J gene: TRBJ1-1; D gene: TRBD1; CDR3 DNA: TGTGCCAGCAAAGGGGGCCCGAACACTGAAGCTTTCTTT; CDR3 protein: CASKGGPNTEAFF
V gene: TRBV10-2; clone size: .; J gene: TRBJ2-1; D gene: .; CDR3 DNA: TGCGCCAGCAGTGGGACTCCCGCCTACAATGAGCAGTTCTTC; CDR3 protein: CASSGTPAYNEQFF
V gene: TRBV12-3/TRBV12-4; clone size: .; J gene: TRBJ1-2; D gene: .; CDR3 DNA: TGTGCCAGCAGCCCCCCGGGAATTCCTGGCTACACCTTC; CDR3 protein: CASSPPGIPGYTF
V gene: TRBV6-1; clone size: .; J gene: TRBJ1-3; D gene: TRBD1; CDR3 DNA: TGTGCCAGCAGTGATACAGGGGGCCAAGGAAACACCATATATTTT; CDR3 protein: CASSDTGGQGNTIYF
V gene: TRBV19; clone size: once; J gene: TRBJ1-6; D gene: TRBD1; CDR3 DNA: TGTGCCAGTAGTATATATTCCGGACAGGGGGAATCACCCCTCCACTTT; CDR3 protein: CASSIYSGQGESPLHF
V gene: TRBV11-1; clone size: .; J gene: TRBJ2-7; D gene: .; CDR3 DNA: TGTGCCAGCAGCTTAGGACAGGTCTCCTACGAGCAGTACTTC; CDR3 protein: CASSLGQVSYEQYF
V gene: TRBV18; clone size: .; J gene: TRBJ1-3; D gene: .; CDR3 DNA: TGTGCCAGCTCACCAAACGCCAGGGGTCGGGGCTCTGGAAACACCATATATTTT; CDR3 protein: CASSPNARGRGSGNTIYF
V gene: TRBV6-5; clone size: once; J gene: TRBJ2-7; D gene: TRBD1; CDR3 DNA: TGTGCCAGCAACCCAGGGACAGGGGTGGTCGAGCAGTACTTC; CDR3 protein: CASNPGTGVVEQYF
V gene: TRBV6-5; clone size: .; J gene: TRBJ1-3; D gene: .; CDR3 DNA: TGTGCCAGCAGTTACTGGTTGGGACACTCTGGAAACACCATATATTTT; CDR3 protein: CASSYWLGHSGNTIYF
V gene: TRBV2; clone size: .; J gene: TRBJ1-2; D gene: TRBD1; CDR3 DNA: TGTGCCAGCAGTGAATCGGCGGCAGGGGGCCCCTATGGCTACACCTTC; CDR3 protein: CASSESAAGGPYGYTF
V gene: TRBV27; clone size: once; J gene: TRBJ1-1; D gene: TRBD1; CDR3 DNA: TGTGCCAGCAGTCTCAGGGGGTATGAGGCTGAAGCTTTCTTT; CDR3 protein: CASSLRGYEAEAFF
V gene: TRBV7-8; clone size: .; J gene: TRBJ2-2; D gene: TRBD1; CDR3 DNA: TGTGCCACCAGGGGGAGCGGCCTCACCGGGGAGCTGTTTTTT; CDR3 protein: CATRGSGLTGELFF
V gene: TRBV5-4; clone size: .; J gene: TRBJ2-7; D gene: .; CDR3 DNA: TGTGCCAGCAGCTTGTATTCCTACGAGCAGTACTTC; CDR3 protein: CASSLYSYEQYF
V gene: TRBV2; clone size: few; J gene: TRBJ2-7; D gene: .; CDR3 DNA: TGTGCCAGCTCCCCGGCTAGCGCAAGTTCCTACGAGCAGTACTTC; CDR3 protein: CASSPASASSYEQYF
V gene: TRBV5-1; clone size: .; J gene: TRBJ2-2; D gene: TRBD1; CDR3 DNA: TGCGCCAGCAGCCAAGACAGGGCGAACACCGGGGAGCTGTTTTTT; CDR3 protein: CASSQDRANTGELFF
V gene: TRBV27; clone size: .; J gene: TRBJ2-6; D gene: TRBD1; CDR3 DNA: TGTGCCAGCAGTATGGACAGGGCGGCTGGGGCCAACGTCCTGACTTTC; CDR3 protein: CASSMDRAAGANVLTF
V gene: TRBV11-2; clone size: .; J gene: TRBJ2-1; D gene: TRBD2; CDR3 DNA: TGTGCCAGCAGCTTAGTGGCGGTAGCGGGGGGGTACAATGAGCAGTTCTTC; CDR3 protein: CASSLVAVAGGYNEQFF
V gene: TRBV7-9; clone size: .; J gene: TRBJ2-1; D gene: TRBD2; CDR3 DNA: TGTGCCAGCATGAGCGGGGCGAACCCCTCCTACAATGAGCAGTTCTTC; CDR3 protein: CASMSGANPSYNEQFF
V gene: TRBV15; clone size: .; J gene: TRBJ2-7; D gene: TRBD1; CDR3 DNA: TGTGCCACCAGCAGAGCCGGACAGGGGGCAACCTACGAGCAGTACTTC; CDR3 protein: CATSRAGQGATYEQYF
V gene: TRBV3-1/TRBV3-2; clone size: .; J gene: TRBJ2-7; D gene: TRBD1; CDR3 DNA: TGTGCCAGCAGCCTATCCGGGACAGGACCTAGCGAGCAGTACTTC; CDR3 protein: CASSLSGTGPSEQYF
V gene: TRBV25-1; clone size: .; J gene: TRBJ1-2; D gene: .; CDR3 DNA: TGTGCCAGCAGTGAAGGTCCTCCCAGGGGCTACACCTTC; CDR3 protein: CASSEGPPRGYTF
V gene: TRBV5-1; clone size: once; J gene: TRBJ1-2; D gene: TRBD1; CDR3 DNA: TGCGCCAGCAGACAGACAGGGGTCGGCTACACCTTC; CDR3 protein: CASRQTGVGYTF
V gene: TRBV2; clone size: .; J gene: TRBJ2-5; D gene: TRBD1; CDR3 DNA: TGTGCCGGAAAGGCTAGGACAGGGGGCGAGACCCAGTACTTC; CDR3 protein: CAGKARTGGETQYF
V gene: TRBV24-1; clone size: few; J gene: TRBJ1-5; D gene: TRBD1; CDR3 DNA: TGTGCCACCAGTGATTCCCGCACAGGGGGTAGCAATCAGCCCCAGCATTTT; CDR3 protein: CATSDSRTGGSNQPQHF
V gene: TRBV6-5; clone size: .; J gene: TRBJ1-1; D gene: .; CDR3 DNA: TGTGCCAGCAGTTACTCGAGGTACGTGAACACTGAAGCTTTCTTT; CDR3 protein: CASSYSRYVNTEAFF
V gene: TRBV18; clone size: .; J gene: TRBJ1-2; D gene: .; CDR3 DNA: TGTGCCAGCTCACCTACGACAAGCCCCTATGGCTACACCTTC; CDR3 protein: CASSPTTSPYGYTF
V gene: TRBV7-9; clone size: once; J gene: TRBJ2-1; D gene: TRBD2; CDR3 DNA: TGTGCCAGCAGCTCTGGATATCTAGCGGCTAGCTCCTACAATGAGCAGTTCTTC; CDR3 protein: CASSSGYLAASSYNEQFF
V gene: TRBV7-8; clone size: .; J gene: TRBJ1-1; D gene: .; CDR3 DNA: TGTGCCAGCAGACAGGCTTTGAACACTGAAGCTTTCTTT; CDR3 protein: CASRQALNTEAFF
V gene: TRBV10-2; clone size: .; J gene: TRBJ1-2; D gene: TRBD1; CDR3 DNA: TGCGCCAGCATGGGTGAGCGACAGGGGACCCCGAATCTTTATGGCTACACCTTC; CDR3 protein: CASMGERQGTPNLYGYTF
V gene: TRBV18; clone size: .; J gene: TRBJ2-7; D gene: TRBD2; CDR3 DNA: TGTGCCAGCTCGGTAGCGGGAAAAACCCTCTACGAGCAGTACTTC; CDR3 protein: CASSVAGKTLYEQYF
V gene: TRBV19; clone size: .; J gene: TRBJ2-7; D gene: TRBD2; CDR3 DNA: TGTGCCAGTAAGTTGAGGAGCGGGACCGAATACGAGCAGTACTTC; CDR3 protein: CASKLRSGTEYEQYF
V gene: TRBV2; clone size: .; J gene: TRBJ1-3; D gene: TRBD1; CDR3 DNA: TGTGCCAGCAGTGAGAAACAGGGGAGCTCTGGAAACACCATATATTTT; CDR3 protein: CASSEKQGSSGNTIYF
V gene: TRBV18; clone size: .; J gene: TRBJ2-3; D gene: TRBD2; CDR3 DNA: TGTGCCAGCTCCCCGACTAGCGGGAGCACAGATACGCAGTATTTT; CDR3 protein: CASSPTSGSTDTQYF
V gene: TRBV5-6; clone size: .; J gene: TRBJ2-2; D gene: .; CDR3 DNA: TGTGCCAGCAGCTTGTCCCCCAACGAGAAAACCGGGGAGCTGTTTTTT; CDR3 protein: CASSLSPNEKTGELFF
V gene: TRBV5-1; clone size: .; J gene: TRBJ2-7; D gene: TRBD2; CDR3 DNA: TGCGCCAGCAGCTGGGGACTAGCGGGAGGGTCCTACGAGCAGTACTTC; CDR3 protein: CASSWGLAGGSYEQYF
V gene: TRBV10-2; clone size: few; J gene: TRBJ1-5; D gene: TRBD1; CDR3 DNA: TGCGCCAGCAGTACCGGGACAGGGGATCAGCCCCAGCATTTT; CDR3 protein: CASSTGTGDQPQHF
V gene: TRBV7-9; clone size: .; J gene: TRBJ1-1; D gene: .; CDR3 DNA: TGTGCCAGCAGCTTCGGTGGCCGTACAGGGTCTGAAGCTTTCTTT; CDR3 protein: CASSFGGRTGSEAFF
V gene: TRBV24-1; clone size: .; J gene: TRBJ2-1; D gene: TRBD1; CDR3 DNA: TGTGCCACCAGCCCCAGGGGGACCTACAATGAGCAGTTCTTC; CDR3 protein: CATSPRGTYNEQFF